The clone carrying this TCR beta chain was seen only a few times. The target antigen is unknown. These data are taken from a study of early T cells in non-severe SARS-CoV-2 infection. As for the study in general: Sequencing was performed on bulk RNA from unsorted whole blood, leaving chains unpaired. Points from the study as a whole: The study's VDJdb matching favored anti-spike CD8 responses and missed private and CD4 specificities.

Trimming pared 8 bases from V and 0 bases from J, leaving 5 bases between. The CDR3 covers 12 residues. Germline loops: CDR1 MNHNY, CDR2 SVGAGI (reference sequence). Unique molecular identifier tags were affixed to discrete cDNA molecules. Using its own MiXCR run on the 5' RACE reads, TCRdb lists one record per CDR3 protein. Seen here are 74,000 or so distinct CDR3 sequences, roughly 10% observed once, and the top ten hold about 3.8%. This TCR came from an adult who was a healthcare worker with PCR-confirmed SARS-CoV-2 infection or an uninfected control (not recorded which). The rearrangement uses TRBV6-6 and TRBJ2-1; D might be TRBD1 or TRBD2, each matching 5 bases. Specimen: whole blood. The CDR3 loop reads CASGGSYNEQFF. The CDR3 DNA reads TGTGCCAGCGGGGGCTCCTACAATGAGCAGTTCTTC.